The 4 T cell receptor beta chains reported below all come from one sample, sequenced in a study of T cells in Graves' hyperthyroidism and ophthalmopathy. TCR beta CDR3 region amplification was performed from RNA transcripts. The study used the HTBI primer set for a first-round RT-PCR of the TCR CDR3. One entry per CDR3 protein results from TCRdb running MiXCR on the multiplex PCR reads. The sample yields about 290,000 distinct CDR3 sequences, roughly 15% seen once. The sequenced material came from blood. The receptors derive from a young woman with Graves' hyperthyroidism that later progressed to Graves' ophthalmopathy.

The CDR3 sequence: CASSLSGAEQFF. The CDR3 DNA reads TGTGCCAGCAGCTTATCCGGCGCTGAGCAGTTCTTC. The V call is TRBV7-6, the J call TRBJ2-1; D ambiguous. Germline-derived CDR1 and CDR2 are SGHVS and FNYEAQ. Trimming shortened V by 2 bases and J by 9 bases, and 8 bases separated the two germline ends. CDR3 length: 12 residues.

V and J are TRBV13 and TRBJ1-3; D uncertain. V shed 3 bases and J shed 7 bases, with 13 bases lying between them. This CDR3 has 14 residues. CDR1 is PRHDT, CDR2 FYEKMQ, per germline (reference sequence). CDR3 loop: CASSLAHIGNTIYF. Here the CDR3 DNA reads TGTGCCAGCAGCTTGGCACATATTGGGAACACCATATATTTT. The entire variable domain, with the rest obtained from reference TRBV13 and TRBJ1-3, is as follows: AAGVIQSPRHLIKEKRETATLKCYPIPRHDTVYWYQQGPGQDPQFLISFYEKMQSDKGSIPDRFSAQQFSDYHSELNMSSLELGDSALYFCASSLAHIGNTIYFGEGSWLTVV.

This chain connects TRBV27 to TRBJ2-7, with D perhaps TRBD2 (5 bases). Germline V lookup: CDR1 MNHEY, CDR2 SMNVEV (reference sequence). V dropped 8 bases and J dropped 5 bases, with 10 bases sitting between them. The CDR3 totals 11 residues. CDR3 coding DNA: TGTGCCAGCGGATCGGGGAACGAGCAGTACTTC. Translation: CASGSGNEQYF.

This clonotype appeared many times. The chain couples TRBV2 to TRBJ2-1, with D maybe TRBD2 (7 bases). V lost 8 bases, J lost 6 bases, and 17 bases lay in between. CDR1 is SNHLY, CDR2 FYNNEI, per germline. This CDR3 comprises 14 residues. In DNA form, the CDR3 reads TGTGCCAGCGGGGGCGGGAGTAGGACCAATGAGCAGTTCTTC. Its translation: CASGGGSRTNEQFF.